The present entry profiles one T cell receptor (beta chain) with its context. Its matching antigen is unknown. TCRdb re-called the multiplex PCR reads through MiXCR, storing one row per CDR3 protein. The data contain around 190,000 distinct CDR3 sequences, approximately 30% of them singletons. The lymph nodes were axillary draining lymph nodes from breast cancer patients. This sample is drawn from a study of breast tumors, draining lymph nodes, adjacent tissues. The study, taken as a whole, reports: Tumor repertoires ranked between lymph nodes and nontumor tissue in diversity, with V and J gene preferences. The data were judged consistent with most tumor T cells coming from lymph node and expanding in tumor. Tumor and nontumor repertoires were significantly more similar in luminal-like than in basal-like breast cancer. Tumor T cell lymph node origin was a supported hypothesis, not proven.

The J segment lost 5 bases and the V segment lost 6 bases, leaving 9 bases of the junction unmatched. The CDR3 sequence is 15 residues long. The origin of this receptor is a female donor with breast cancer. Some clones in this sample may be carry-over from other donors' samples. V and J are TRBV12-3 or TRBV12-4 and TRBJ1-4; TRBD1 agrees at 7 bases. Sequenced: axillary lymph node tissue. The CDR3 coding sequence is TGTGCCAGCAGCTATCACGGGACAGAGAATGAAAAACTGTTTTTT. Translation gives CASSYHGTENEKLFF.